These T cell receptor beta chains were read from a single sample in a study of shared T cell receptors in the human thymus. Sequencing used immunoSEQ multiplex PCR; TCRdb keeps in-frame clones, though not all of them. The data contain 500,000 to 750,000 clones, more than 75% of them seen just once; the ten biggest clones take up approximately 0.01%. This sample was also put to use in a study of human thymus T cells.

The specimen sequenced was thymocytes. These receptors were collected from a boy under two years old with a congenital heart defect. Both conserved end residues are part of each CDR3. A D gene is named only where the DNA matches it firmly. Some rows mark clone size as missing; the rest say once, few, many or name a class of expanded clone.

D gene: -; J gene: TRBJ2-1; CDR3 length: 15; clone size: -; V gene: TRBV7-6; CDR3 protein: CASSPQGGSYNEQFF; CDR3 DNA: TGTGCCAGCAGCCCTCAAGGGGGCTCCTACAATGAGCAGTTCTTC
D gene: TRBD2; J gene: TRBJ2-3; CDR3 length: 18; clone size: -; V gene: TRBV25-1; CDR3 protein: CASSESTSGRAATDTQYF; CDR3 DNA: TGTGCCAGCAGTGAATCAACTAGCGGGAGGGCCGCGACAGATACGCAGTATTTT
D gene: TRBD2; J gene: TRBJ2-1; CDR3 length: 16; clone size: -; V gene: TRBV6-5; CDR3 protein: CASSFFRLAGGNEQFF; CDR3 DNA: TGTGCCAGCAGTTTCTTTCGACTAGCGGGAGGTAATGAGCAGTTCTTC
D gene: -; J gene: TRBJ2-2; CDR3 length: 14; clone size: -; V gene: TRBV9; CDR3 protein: CASSVRVDTGELFF; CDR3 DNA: TGTGCCAGCAGCGTGCGAGTAGACACCGGGGAGCTGTTTTTT
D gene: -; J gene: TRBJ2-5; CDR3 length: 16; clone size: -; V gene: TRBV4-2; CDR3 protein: CASSQESLGQRETQYF; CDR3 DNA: TGTGCCAGCAGCCAAGAGAGTCTAGGCCAAAGGGAGACCCAGTACTTC
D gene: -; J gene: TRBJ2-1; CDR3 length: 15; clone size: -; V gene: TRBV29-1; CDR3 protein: CSVVFWEYWNNEQFF; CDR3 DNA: TGCAGCGTTGTGTTTTGGGAGTACTGGAACAATGAGCAGTTCTTC
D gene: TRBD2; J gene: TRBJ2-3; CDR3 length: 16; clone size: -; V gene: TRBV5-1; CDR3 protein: CASSRGTSGNTDTQYF; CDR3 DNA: TGCGCCAGCAGCCGCGGGACTAGCGGGAACACAGATACGCAGTATTTT
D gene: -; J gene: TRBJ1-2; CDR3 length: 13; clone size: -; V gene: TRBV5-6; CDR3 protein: CASGTGGNCGYTF; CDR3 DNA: TGTGCCAGCGGGACCGGCGGGAACTGTGGCTACACCTTC
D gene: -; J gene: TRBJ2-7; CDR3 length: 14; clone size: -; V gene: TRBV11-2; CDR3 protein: CASSLVRYSYEQYF; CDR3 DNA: TGTGCCAGCAGCTTAGTTCGTTACTCCTACGAGCAGTACTTC
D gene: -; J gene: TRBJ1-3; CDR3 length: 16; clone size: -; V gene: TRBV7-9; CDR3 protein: CASSREAGRSGNTIYF; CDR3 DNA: TGTGCCAGCAGCCGAGAGGCGGGACGCTCTGGAAACACCATATATTTT
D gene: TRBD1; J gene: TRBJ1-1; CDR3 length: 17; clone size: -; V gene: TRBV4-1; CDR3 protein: CASSPGQGARWYTEAFF; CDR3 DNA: TGCGCCAGCAGCCCGGGACAGGGGGCTAGGTGGTACACTGAAGCTTTCTTT
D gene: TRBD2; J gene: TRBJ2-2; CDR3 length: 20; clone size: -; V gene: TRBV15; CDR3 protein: CATSRKPWGGTRSDTGELFF; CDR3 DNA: TGTGCCACCAGCAGAAAGCCCTGGGGGGGAACGAGAAGCGACACCGGGGAGCTGTTTTTT
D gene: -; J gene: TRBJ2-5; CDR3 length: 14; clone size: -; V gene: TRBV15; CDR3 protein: CATSRLGGAETQYF; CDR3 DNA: TGTGCCACCAGCAGGCTAGGGGGAGCAGAGACCCAGTACTTC
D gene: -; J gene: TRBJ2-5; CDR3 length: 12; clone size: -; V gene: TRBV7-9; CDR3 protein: CASSSYQETQYF; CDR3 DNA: TGTGCCAGCAGCTCCTATCAAGAGACCCAGTACTTC
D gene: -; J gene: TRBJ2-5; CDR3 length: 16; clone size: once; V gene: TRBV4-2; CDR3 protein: CASSRLLLGDGETQYF; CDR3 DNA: TGTGCCAGCAGCCGACTTCTCCTAGGTGATGGAGAGACCCAGTACTTC
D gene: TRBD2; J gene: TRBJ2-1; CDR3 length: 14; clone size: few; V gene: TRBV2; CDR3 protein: CASSVAGENNEQFF; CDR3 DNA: TGTGCCAGCAGCGTAGCGGGGGAAAACAATGAGCAGTTCTTC
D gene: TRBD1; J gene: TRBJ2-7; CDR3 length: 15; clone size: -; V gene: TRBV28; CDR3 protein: CASSLDRVENYEQYF; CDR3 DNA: TGTGCCAGCAGTCTGGACAGGGTGGAAAACTACGAGCAGTACTTC
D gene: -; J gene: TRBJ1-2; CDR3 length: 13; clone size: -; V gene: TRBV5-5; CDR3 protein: CASSFEGDYGYTF; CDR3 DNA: TGTGCCAGCAGCTTTGAAGGGGACTATGGCTACACCTTC
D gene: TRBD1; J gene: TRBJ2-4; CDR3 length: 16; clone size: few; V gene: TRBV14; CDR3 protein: CASSQGFGQGRNIQYF; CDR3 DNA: TGTGCCAGCAGCCAGGGATTCGGACAGGGGCGAAACATTCAGTACTTC
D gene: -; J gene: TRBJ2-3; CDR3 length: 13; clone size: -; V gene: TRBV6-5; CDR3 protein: CASRETRSDTQYF; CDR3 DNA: TGTGCCAGCAGGGAAACTAGATCGGATACGCAGTATTTT
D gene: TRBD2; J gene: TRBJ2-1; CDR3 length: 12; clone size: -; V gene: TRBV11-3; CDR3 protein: CASSHRTSVWFF; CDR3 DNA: TGTGCCAGCAGTCATCGGACTAGCGTCTGGTTCTTC
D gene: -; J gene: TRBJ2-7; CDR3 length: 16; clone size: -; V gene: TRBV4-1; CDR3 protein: CASSQERGDPPYEQYF; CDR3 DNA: TGCGCCAGCAGCCAAGAGAGAGGCGATCCTCCCTACGAGCAGTACTTC
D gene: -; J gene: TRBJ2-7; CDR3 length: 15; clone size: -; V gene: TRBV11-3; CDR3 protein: CASSLDPGQPYEQYF; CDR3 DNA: TGTGCCAGCAGCTTAGATCCAGGCCAGCCCTACGAGCAGTACTTC
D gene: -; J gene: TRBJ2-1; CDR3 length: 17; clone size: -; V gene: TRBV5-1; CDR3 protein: CASSRWEDLRSYNEQFF; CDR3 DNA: TGCGCCAGCAGCAGGTGGGAGGACCTCCGCTCCTACAATGAGCAGTTCTTC
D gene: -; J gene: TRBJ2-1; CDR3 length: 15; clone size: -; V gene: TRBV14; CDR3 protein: CASSQDSFSYNEQFF; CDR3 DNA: TGTGCCAGCAGCCAAGATAGCTTCTCCTACAATGAGCAGTTCTTC
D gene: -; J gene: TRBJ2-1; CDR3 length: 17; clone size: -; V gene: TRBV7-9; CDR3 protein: CASSLAGGSSTYNEQFF; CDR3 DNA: TGTGCCAGCAGCTTAGCGGGGGGTTCTAGCACGTACAATGAGCAGTTCTTC
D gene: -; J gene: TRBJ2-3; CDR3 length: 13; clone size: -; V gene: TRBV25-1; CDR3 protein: CASSFKLADTQYF; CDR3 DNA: TGTGCCAGCAGTTTCAAGCTGGCAGATACGCAGTATTTT
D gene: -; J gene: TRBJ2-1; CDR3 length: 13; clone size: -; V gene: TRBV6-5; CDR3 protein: CASSSHEANEQFF; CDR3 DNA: TGTGCCAGCAGCTCCCACGAAGCCAATGAGCAGTTCTTC
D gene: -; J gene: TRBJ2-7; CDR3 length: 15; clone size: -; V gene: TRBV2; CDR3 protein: CASSDSRGPSYEQYF; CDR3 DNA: TGTGCCAGCAGTGATTCGCGGGGCCCCTCCTACGAGCAGTACTTC
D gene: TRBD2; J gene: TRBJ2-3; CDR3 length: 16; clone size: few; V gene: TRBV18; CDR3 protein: CASSPRPREGTDTQYF; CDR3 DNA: TGTGCCAGCTCACCACGGCCGCGGGAGGGCACAGATACGCAGTATTTT
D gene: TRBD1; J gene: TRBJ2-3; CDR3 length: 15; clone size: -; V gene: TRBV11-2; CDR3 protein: CASSLVTQGEDTQYF; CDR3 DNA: TGTGCCAGCAGCTTAGTGACCCAGGGGGAGGATACGCAGTATTTT
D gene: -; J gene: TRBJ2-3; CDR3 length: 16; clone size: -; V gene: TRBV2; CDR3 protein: CASRCPARGSTDTQYF; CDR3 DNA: TGTGCCAGCAGATGCCCGGCCAGGGGAAGCACAGATACGCAGTATTTT
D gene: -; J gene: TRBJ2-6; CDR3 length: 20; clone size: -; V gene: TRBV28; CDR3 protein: CASSHPTTDSLTSGANVLTF; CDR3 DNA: TGTGCCAGCAGTCATCCTACTACAGACAGCCTGACCTCTGGGGCCAACGTCCTGACTTTC
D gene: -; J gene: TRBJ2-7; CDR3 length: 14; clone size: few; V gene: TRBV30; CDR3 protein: CAWSGPTDSYEQYF; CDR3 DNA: TGTGCCTGGAGTGGGCCCACCGACTCCTACGAGCAGTACTTC
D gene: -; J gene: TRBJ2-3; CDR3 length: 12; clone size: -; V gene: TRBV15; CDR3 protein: CATSGSTDTQYF; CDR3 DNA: TGTGCCACCAGCGGCAGCACAGATACGCAGTATTTT
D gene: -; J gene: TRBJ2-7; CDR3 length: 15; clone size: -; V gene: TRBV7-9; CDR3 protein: CASSPPGLSSYEQYF; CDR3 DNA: TGTGCCAGCAGCCCTCCGGGACTTAGCTCCTACGAGCAGTACTTC
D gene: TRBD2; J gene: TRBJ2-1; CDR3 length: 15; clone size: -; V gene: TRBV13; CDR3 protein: CASSGGLAGANEQFF; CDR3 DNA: TGTGCCAGCAGCGGCGGACTAGCGGGAGCCAATGAGCAGTTCTTC
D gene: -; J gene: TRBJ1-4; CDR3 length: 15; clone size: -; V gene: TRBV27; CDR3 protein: CASSLYRAANEKLFF; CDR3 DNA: TGTGCCAGCAGTCTATACAGGGCAGCTAATGAAAAACTGTTTTTT
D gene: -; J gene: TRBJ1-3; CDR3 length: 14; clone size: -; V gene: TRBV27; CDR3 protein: CASSLGRGGNTIYF; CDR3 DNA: TGTGCCAGCAGTTTGGGGAGGGGCGGAAACACCATATATTTT
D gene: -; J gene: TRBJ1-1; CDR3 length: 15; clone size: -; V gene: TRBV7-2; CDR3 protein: CASSPYNRAWTEAFF; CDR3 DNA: TGTGCCAGCAGCCCATACAACAGGGCATGGACTGAAGCTTTCTTT
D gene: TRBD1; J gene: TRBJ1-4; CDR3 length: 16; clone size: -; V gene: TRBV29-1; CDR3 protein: CSGGDRGLATNEKLFF; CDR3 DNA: TGCAGCGGGGGGGACAGGGGCCTTGCAACTAATGAAAAACTGTTTTTT
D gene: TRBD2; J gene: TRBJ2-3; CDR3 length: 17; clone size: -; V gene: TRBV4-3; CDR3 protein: CASSQGRLAGKADTQYF; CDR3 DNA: TGCGCCAGCAGCCAAGGGCGACTAGCGGGAAAGGCAGATACGCAGTATTTT